This T cell receptor (beta chain) was sequenced in a study of long-term antiretroviral therapy in people with HIV. The CDR3 contains 15 residues. Germline V gene sequence: CDR1 MNHEY, CDR2 SMNVEV (reference sequence). The junction had 4 bases not matched to a gene; V was cut back by 4 bases and J by 0 bases. Researchers report immunoSEQ v3.0 was run at survey level. Measured with immunoSEQ multiplex PCR; TCRdb has only the in-frame clones, and not every one. The profile shows some 28,000 clones, just under 95% of them singletons. The specimen comprised unsorted PBMCs, sampled 5.3 years after starting antiretroviral therapy. The chain recombines TRBV27 with TRBJ2-7, with TRBD2 matching over 9 bases. This clonotype originated in a man between 45 and 60 years old with HIV. This CDR3 reads CASSSLAGDSYEQYF. The CDR3 nucleotides read TGTGCCAGCAGTTCCTTAGCGGGGGACTCCTACGAGCAGTACTTC.